The rows below give T cell receptor beta chains drawn from one sample of a study of blood T cell repertoires in COVID-19. Generated by immunoSEQ multiplex PCR, the TCRdb table keeps only in-frame clones and is missing some. The sample records approximately 330,000 clones, roughly 90% being singletons. The source material was peripheral blood. These TCRs come from a woman between 50 and 59 years old with active or convalescent COVID-19. The CDR3 runs from the conserved cysteine through the conserved F or W. A D gene is named only where the DNA matches it firmly. Expanded clones get a size class; other rows say once, few or many, or leave the size out.

>NA|TRBJ2-1|TRBV7-6|TRBD2
CASSLASSGPSGGEQFF
TGTGCCAGCAGCTTAGCATCGAGCGGGCCCTCGGGGGGTGAGCAGTTCTTC
>NA|TRBJ2-1|TRBV6-6|TRBD2
CASRTVGTSSYNEQFF
TGTGCCAGCAGAACAGTCGGGACTAGCTCCTACAATGAGCAGTTCTTC
>NA|TRBJ1-1|TRBV20-1|TRBD1
CSAQQGAVAFF
TGCAGTGCTCAACAGGGGGCCGTAGCTTTCTTT
>NA|TRBJ2-7|TRBV27|NA
CASSLQDKSYEQYF
TGTGCCAGCAGTTTACAGGATAAGTCCTACGAGCAGTACTTC
>NA|TRBJ2-7|TRBV27|NA
CASSLFEGGEQYF
TGTGCCAGCAGTTTATTCGAGGGGGGGGAGCAGTACTTC
>NA|TRBJ2-5|TRBV12-3/TRBV12-4|NA
CASSWGEKETQYF
TGTGCCAGCAGTTGGGGGGAGAAAGAGACCCAGTACTTC
>NA|TRBJ1-6|TRBV19|NA
CASSLRSGGSPLHF
TGTGCCAGTAGCCTAAGGAGTGGCGGTTCACCCCTCCACTTT
>NA|TRBJ2-1|TRBV7-2|TRBD2
CASSSQGNSGRGGNEQFF
TGTGCCAGCAGCTCCCAAGGTAATAGCGGGAGGGGAGGCAATGAGCAGTTCTTC
>once|TRBJ2-7|TRBV4-3|NA
CASSQDPLGRNEQYF
TGCGCCAGCAGCCAAGATCCTCTGGGCAGAAACGAGCAGTACTTC
>NA|TRBJ2-1|TRBV19|TRBD2
CASSIGRAGGYNEQFF
TGTGCCAGTAGTATCGGAAGGGCGGGAGGTTACAATGAGCAGTTCTTC
>NA|TRBJ2-1|TRBV18|NA
CASSPPSGYNEQFF
TGTGCCAGCTCACCACCTAGCGGCTACAATGAGCAGTTCTTC
>NA|TRBJ2-1|TRBV27|TRBD2
CASRLASSANEQFF
TGTGCCAGCAGACTAGCGTCCTCGGCCAATGAGCAGTTCTTC
>NA|TRBJ1-1|TRBV6-5|NA
CASRADRTIGTEAFF
TGTGCCAGCAGAGCCGACAGAACCATAGGGACTGAAGCTTTCTTT
>NA|TRBJ2-5|TRBV10-3|NA
CAISDLLAGETQYF
TGTGCCATCAGTGACTTACTAGCCGGCGAGACCCAGTACTTC
>NA|TRBJ1-1|TRBV5-4|NA
CASRPREMTAEAFF
TGTGCCAGCAGGCCGAGGGAGATGACCGCTGAAGCTTTCTTT
>NA|TRBJ1-1|TRBV28|TRBD1
CASASGGSNTEAFF
TGTGCCAGCGCCTCAGGGGGATCAAACACTGAAGCTTTCTTT
>NA|TRBJ1-1|TRBV10-3|NA
CAIKSRDTPKAFF
TGTGCCATCAAATCCCGGGACACACCAAAAGCTTTCTTT